The source of this T cell receptor beta chain is a study of post-analysis software for immune sequencing data. Study-wide context: Recorded disease courses covered relapsing-remitting, secondary progressive and progressive-relapsing multiple sclerosis. Some patients had no subtype annotation.

This clonotype was seen a handful of times. Its cognate antigen is unknown. Germline CDR1 is MNHNS and CDR2 is SASEGT. After removal of 7 bases from V and 6 bases from J, the junction contained 27 bases not matched to a gene. The CDR3 consists of 20 residues. Study-wide points: Significantly lower normalized Chao1 diversity was found in patients with multiple sclerosis relative to controls. Several TRBV segments (TRBV5-6, TRBV5-1 and TRBV20-1 among them) occurred more frequently in patients than in controls.

TCR beta cDNA libraries included unique molecular identifiers. TCRdb processed the PCR reads anew with MiXCR; each CDR3 protein has one entry. Of 740,000 or so distinct CDR3 sequences in the sample, approximately 57% are singletons; the top ten hold about 4.5%. J is TRBJ2-1 and V is TRBV6-1; TRBD2 aligns across 7 bases. The sequenced sample was blood. The clonotype comes from a girl between 10 and 17 years old with multiple sclerosis. The CDR3 sequence is CASIPSGAGFSRSSLNEQFF. The CDR3 bases are TGTGCCAGCATCCCCAGCGGGGCAGGGTTTTCACGTTCCTCCCTCAATGAGCAGTTCTTC.